This T cell receptor (beta chain) was recorded in a study of cytomegalovirus exposure and HLA in healthy donors. Study context: Unique TCRs numbering some 80 million, obtained from HLA-typed donors, made up an early data release. General study results and limits: Association of a missense DCLRE1C variant with TCR beta V- and J-gene trimming was reported in a later analysis.

The PCR made use of 60 Vbeta and 13 Jbeta primers. TCRdb's table, derived via immunoSEQ multiplex PCR, lists solely in-frame clones and lacks some. The sample table sets out 55,000 to 75,000 clones. Every donor was a healthy person donating bone marrow. About this clone itself: Its specificity is unknown.

The sample was PBMCs. This sequence was found in a male donor in good health and CMV-seronegative.

The CDR3 DNA sequence: TGTGCCAGTAGTATAGGCGGGCAGGGGGCTTACTACGAGCAGTACTTC. Its protein product is CASSIGGQGAYYEQYF. This chain joins TRBV19 and TRBJ2-7; 8 bases align to TRBD1. The germline gives CDR1 LNHDA, CDR2 SQIVND (reference sequence). The CDR3 is made up of 16 amino acids. Trimming took 1 base from V and 3 from J; bases not matched to a gene: 8.